This TCR beta chain was observed in a study of blood T cell repertoires in COVID-19. The wider study: Sources were T cells, B-cell-depleted T cells, or PBMCs; the material itself was cDNA or gDNA.

As processed by the authors: Amplifying reference gene primers gave estimates of nucleated cell counts. Profiled with immunoSEQ multiplex PCR; TCRdb holds only in-frame clones, not every one. V, J and clone size are taken as reported in that table, and D and trimming were inferred from the DNA itself. The data contain about 52,000 clones, around 83% of them seen just once; the ten biggest clones take up just under 7%. From germline, CDR1 is SNHLY and CDR2 FYNNEI. V lost 8 bases and J 0 bases, leaving 10 bases between the germline ends. The CDR3 length is 13 residues. The table lists this clone with a count of one.

The specimen was peripheral blood. This chain links TRBV2 with TRBJ1-1, with unresolved D. The clonotype comes from a man aged 65 to 79 with active COVID-19. The CDR3 is CASQPGLNTEAFF. For the CDR3, the DNA is TGTGCCAGCCAACCGGGATTGAACACTGAAGCTTTCTTT.